The source of this T cell receptor beta chain is a study of cytotoxic CD8 clonotypes in ibrutinib-treated CLL. Points from the study as a whole: Clonality rose at ibrutinib response and fell back toward baseline at progression.

V shed 4 bases and J shed 8 bases, with 18 bases lying between them. Germline CDR1 is KGHSH and CDR2 is LQKENI. This CDR3 has 15 residues. Comment on this clone: Antigen unknown.

The table came from immunoSEQ multiplex PCR; TCRdb's copy has only in-frame clones and leaves some out. In the table there are approximately 150,000 clones, 70% to 90% of which are singletons. Material: PBMCs, obtained at disease progression, from a patient treated with ibrutinib. The chain carries TRBV18 and TRBJ2-1; D ambiguous. This TCR derives from a human donor with chronic lymphocytic leukemia. Here the CDR3 DNA reads TGTGCCAGCTCACTCCGCCCCATATTGGGCGATGAGCAGTTCTTC. Translated, it gives CASSLRPILGDEQFF.